This T cell receptor beta chain derives from a study of OX40 agonist ivuxolimab in advanced cancers. On the study more broadly: Three patients, one with hepatocellular carcinoma and two with cutaneous melanoma, responded partially. Points from the study as a whole: At 0.1 to 3.0 mg/kg and by week 6, clonal expansion occurred in CD4+ and CD8+ blood T cells.

The germline CDR1 and CDR2 sequences are LGHNA and YNFKEQ. CDR3 length: 17 amino acids. V shed 2 bases and J 3 bases; nucleotides not matched to a gene: 11. Samples of blood were obtained at baseline, on cycle 4 day 1, and on cycle 7 day 1. Produced via immunoSEQ multiplex PCR; TCRdb's table is partial and in-frame only. The sample shows around 57,000 clones, less than 85% of them seen only once. Turning to this clone: As yet, its antigen is unknown.

The specimen was CD4+ or CD8+ T cells sorted from blood, collected in a trial of the OX40 agonist ivuxolimab. This chain connects TRBV4-2 to TRBJ2-7; 9 bases fit TRBD2. This clonotype was sampled from an adult with an advanced solid tumor such as melanoma, head and neck, liver or kidney cancer. The CDR3 DNA reads as TGTGCCAGCAGCCAACCTTTAGCGGGAGACACCTACTACGAGCAGTACTTC. Its protein is CASSQPLAGDTYYEQYF.